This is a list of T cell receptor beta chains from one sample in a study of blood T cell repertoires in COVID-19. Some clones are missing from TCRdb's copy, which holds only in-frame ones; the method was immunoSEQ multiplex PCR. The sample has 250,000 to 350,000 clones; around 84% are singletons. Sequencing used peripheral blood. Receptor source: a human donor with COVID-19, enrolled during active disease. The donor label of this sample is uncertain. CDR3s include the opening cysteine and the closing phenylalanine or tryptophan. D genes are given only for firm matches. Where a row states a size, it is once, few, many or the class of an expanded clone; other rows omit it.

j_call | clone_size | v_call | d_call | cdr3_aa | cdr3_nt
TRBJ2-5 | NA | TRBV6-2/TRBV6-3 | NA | CASSSFGRGETQYF | TGTGCCAGCAGTTCTTTCGGCCGGGGGGAGACCCAGTACTTC
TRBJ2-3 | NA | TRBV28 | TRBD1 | CASSSPGQGAVDTQYF | TGTGCCAGCAGTTCTCCGGGACAGGGGGCGGTGGATACGCAGTATTTT
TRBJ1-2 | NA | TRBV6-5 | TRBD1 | CASSSGGYGYTF | TGTGCCAGCAGTTCAGGGGGATACGGCTACACCTTC
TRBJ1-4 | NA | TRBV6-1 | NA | CASSEGPSNEKLFF | TGTGCCAGCAGTGAAGGGCCCTCTAATGAAAAACTGTTTTTT
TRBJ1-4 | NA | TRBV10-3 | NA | CAISGGTIATNEKLFF | TGTGCCATCAGTGGAGGGACAATTGCAACTAATGAAAAACTGTTTTTT
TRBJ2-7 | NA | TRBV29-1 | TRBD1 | CSVTDRSSYEQYF | TGCAGCGTGACGGACAGGTCCTCCTACGAGCAGTACTTC
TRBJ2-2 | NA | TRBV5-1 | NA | CASSLAQGRAGELFF | TGCGCCAGCAGCTTGGCACAGGGAAGGGCCGGGGAGCTGTTTTTT
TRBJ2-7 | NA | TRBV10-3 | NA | CAISEGDALPSYEQYF | TGTGCCATCAGTGAAGGGGATGCGTTGCCCTCCTACGAGCAGTACTTC
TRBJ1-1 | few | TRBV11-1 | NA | CASSLVLGGVNTEAFF | TGTGCCAGCAGCTTAGTCCTCGGGGGAGTTAACACTGAAGCTTTCTTT
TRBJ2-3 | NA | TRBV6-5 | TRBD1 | CASIPKDRGTDTQYF | TGTGCCAGCATTCCAAAGGACAGGGGCACAGATACGCAGTATTTT
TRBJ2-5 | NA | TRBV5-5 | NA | CASSLVVGGRETQYF | TGTGCCAGCAGCTTGGTTGTAGGGGGAAGAGAGACCCAGTACTTC
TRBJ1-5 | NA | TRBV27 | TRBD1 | CASSLDRSTGGFNQPQHF | TGTGCCAGCAGTTTAGATCGTTCGACAGGGGGTTTCAATCAGCCCCAGCATTTT
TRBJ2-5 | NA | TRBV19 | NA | CASTPGRFVETQYF | TGTGCCAGTACCCCGGGAAGATTCGTGGAGACCCAGTACTTC
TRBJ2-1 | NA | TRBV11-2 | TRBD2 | CASSPGTSPYNEQFF | TGTGCCAGCAGCCCCGGGACTAGTCCGTACAATGAGCAGTTCTTC
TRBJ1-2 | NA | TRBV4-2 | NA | CASSQDTGREDYGYTF | TGTGCCAGCAGCCAAGATACCGGGAGGGAGGACTATGGCTACACCTTC
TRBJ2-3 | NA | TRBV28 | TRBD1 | CASRVQGSTDTQYF | TGTGCCAGCAGAGTACAGGGGAGCACAGATACGCAGTATTTT
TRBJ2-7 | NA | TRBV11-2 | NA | CASSFEGSLLYEQYF | TGTGCCAGCAGCTTCGAGGGATCCCTCCTCTACGAGCAGTACTTC
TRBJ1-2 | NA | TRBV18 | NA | CASSPRVQGGSYGYTF | TGTGCCAGCTCACCACGTGTTCAGGGTGGATCCTATGGCTACACCTTC
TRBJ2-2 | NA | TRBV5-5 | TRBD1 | CASRPSTGVTGELFF | TGTGCCAGCAGACCCTCCACAGGGGTTACCGGGGAGCTGTTTTTT
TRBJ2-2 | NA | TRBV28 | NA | CASSLARGPTRELFF | TGTGCCAGCAGTTTAGCAAGGGGTCCAACTAGGGAGCTGTTTTTT
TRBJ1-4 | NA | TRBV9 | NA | CASSLRDLGNEKLFF | TGTGCCAGCAGCCTTCGGGACTTGGGGAATGAAAAACTGTTTTTT
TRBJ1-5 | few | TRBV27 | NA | CASSLGWGLDQPQHF | TGTGCCAGCAGTTTAGGGTGGGGGCTCGATCAGCCCCAGCATTTT
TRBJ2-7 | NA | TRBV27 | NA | CASSLKGGAGYISYEQYF | TGTGCCAGCAGTTTAAAAGGGGGTGCGGGTTATATTTCCTACGAGCAGTACTTC
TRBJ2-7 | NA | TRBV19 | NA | CASSTRGQYEQYF | TGTGCCAGTAGTACCCGTGGACAGTACGAGCAGTACTTC
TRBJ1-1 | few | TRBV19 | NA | CASSFPTGQPMNTEAFF | TGTGCCAGTAGTTTCCCGACCGGACAGCCAATGAACACTGAAGCTTTCTTT
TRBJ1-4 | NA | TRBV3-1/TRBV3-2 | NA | CASSPDRSRGKLFF | TGTGCCAGCAGCCCGGACCGTAGCCGGGGAAAACTGTTTTTT
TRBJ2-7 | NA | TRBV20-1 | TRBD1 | CSASQNRGTYF | TGCAGTGCTAGCCAAAACAGGGGAACGTACTTC
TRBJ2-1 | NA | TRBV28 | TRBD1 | CASRGRDRGWNEQFF | TGTGCCAGCAGAGGCCGGGACAGGGGGTGGAATGAGCAGTTCTTC
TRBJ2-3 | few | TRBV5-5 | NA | CASSLAPTASTDTQYF | TGTGCCAGCAGCTTGGCCCCGACAGCTAGCACAGATACGCAGTATTTT
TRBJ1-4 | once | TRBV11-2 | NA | CASSLVASGEKLFF | TGTGCCAGCAGCTTGGTTGCCTCGGGGGAAAAACTGTTTTTT
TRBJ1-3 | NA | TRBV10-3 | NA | CAISVGGAGGNTIYF | TGTGCCATCAGTGTGGGGGGGGCTGGAGGAAACACCATATATTTT
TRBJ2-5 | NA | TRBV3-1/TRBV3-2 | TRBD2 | CASSPWTSGQETQYF | TGTGCCAGCAGCCCATGGACTAGCGGCCAAGAGACCCAGTACTTC
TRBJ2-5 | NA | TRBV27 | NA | CASSSAVGDFQETQYF | TGTGCCAGCAGTTCAGCAGTGGGGGACTTTCAAGAGACCCAGTACTTC
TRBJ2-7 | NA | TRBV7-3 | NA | CASSLTPGPYEQYF | TGTGCCAGCAGCTTAACGCCAGGCCCTTACGAGCAGTACTTC
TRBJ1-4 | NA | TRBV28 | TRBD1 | CATKTGSNEKLFF | TGTGCCACCAAGACAGGGAGTAATGAAAAACTGTTTTTT
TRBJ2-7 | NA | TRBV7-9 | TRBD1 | CASSLVSGTGSDEQYF | TGTGCCAGCAGCTTAGTTTCCGGGACAGGGAGCGACGAGCAGTACTTC